The clone carrying this T cell receptor (beta chain) was counted between two and nine times. This sample was taken from a study of T-cell memory formation after mild COVID-19. TCRdb redid the calling of the 5' RACE reads with MiXCR, one entry per CDR3 protein. Of approximately 240,000 distinct CDR3 sequences listed, about a sixth are singletons. CDR3 length: 13 residues. Trimming took 8 bases from V and 6 from J; bases not matched to a gene: 8. The germline gives CDR1 MNHEY, CDR2 SVGEGT. This chain links TRBV6-2 or TRBV6-3 with TRBJ1-2, with TRBD1 matching 8 bases. The receptor comes from a man aged 18 to 30 who had mild COVID-19 (a few samples of this study predate the infection). Cell type and time point are not known. Sequencing was done on a sample of PBMCs or a T cell subset sorted from them (not recorded which). Here the CDR3 reads CASRIQGADGYTF. In DNA form, the CDR3 reads TGTGCCAGCCGAATCCAGGGGGCGGATGGCTACACCTTC.